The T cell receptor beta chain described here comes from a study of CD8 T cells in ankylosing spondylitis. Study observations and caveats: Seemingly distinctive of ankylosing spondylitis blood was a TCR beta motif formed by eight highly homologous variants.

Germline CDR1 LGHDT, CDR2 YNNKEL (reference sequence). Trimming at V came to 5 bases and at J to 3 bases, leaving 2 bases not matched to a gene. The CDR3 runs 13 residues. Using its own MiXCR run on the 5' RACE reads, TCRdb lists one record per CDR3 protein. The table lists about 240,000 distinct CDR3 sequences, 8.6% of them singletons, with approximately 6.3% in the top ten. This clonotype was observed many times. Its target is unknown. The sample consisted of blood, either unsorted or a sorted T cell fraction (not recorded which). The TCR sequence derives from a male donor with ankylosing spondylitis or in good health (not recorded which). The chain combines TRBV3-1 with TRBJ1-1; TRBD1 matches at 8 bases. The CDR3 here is CASSRQGYTEAFF. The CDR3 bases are TGTGCCAGCAGCAGACAGGGGTACACTGAAGCTTTCTTT. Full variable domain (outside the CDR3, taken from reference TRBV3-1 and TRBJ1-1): DTAVSQTPKYLVTQMGNDKSIKCEQNLGHDTMYWYKQDSKKFLKIMFSYNNKELIINETVPNRFSPKSPDKAHLNLHINSLELGDSAVYFCASSRQGYTEAFFGQGTRLTVV.